The rows below give T cell receptor beta chains drawn from one sample of a study of post-analysis software for immune sequencing data. TCRdb redid the calling of the PCR reads with MiXCR, one entry per CDR3 protein. The sample consists of 650,000 to 850,000 distinct CDR3 sequences, around 53% of them appearing once. Source material: blood. Source of these receptors: a girl aged 10-17 years with multiple sclerosis. Both conserved end residues are part of each CDR3. D genes are given only for firm matches. Expanded clones are given a class, and other clones once, few, many or no size at all.

J	D	V	size	DNA	CDR3
TRBJ2-7	.	TRBV10-3	few	TGTGCCATCAGTGAGTCTAAGGGGGTGCCTGTGCACGAGCAGTACTTC	CAISESKGVPVHEQYF
TRBJ2-7	TRBD2	TRBV20-1	.	TGCAGTGCTAGGGCCGCGCCGGGTCAGCGGGGCTCCTACGAGCAGTACTTC	CSARAAPGQRGSYEQYF
TRBJ1-5	.	TRBV9	.	TGTGCCAGCAGCGTAGATTCATCTGATCAGCCCCAGCATTTT	CASSVDSSDQPQHF
TRBJ2-3	.	TRBV29-1	.	TGCAGCGTTGAAGACGACTACACAGATACGCAGTATTTT	CSVEDDYTDTQYF
TRBJ2-1	TRBD1	TRBV20-1	few	TGCAGTGCTAGCGCCGGGACAGGGGTAGCCAATGAGCAGTTCTTC	CSASAGTGVANEQFF
TRBJ1-2	TRBD1	TRBV6-6	.	TGTGCCAGCAGTTCCCCGGGACAGGGGATCTATGGCTACACCTTC	CASSSPGQGIYGYTF
TRBJ2-1	.	TRBV13	.	TGTGCCAGCAGCTTAGCTTTAGACGGACGTAATGAGCAGTTCTTC	CASSLALDGRNEQFF
TRBJ1-2	.	TRBV4-1	.	TGCGCCAGCAGCCAAGATTGGGAGCGGTATGGCTACACCTTC	CASSQDWERYGYTF
TRBJ2-7	.	TRBV29-1	.	TGCAGCGTTGACGGGAGAAGGGGAGAGCAGTACTTC	CSVDGRRGEQYF
TRBJ2-3	TRBD1	TRBV7-6	few	TGTGCCAGCAGCTTACGGGACAGGGGGATTGGAGATACGCAGTATTTT	CASSLRDRGIGDTQYF
TRBJ2-5	.	TRBV6-2/TRBV6-3	.	TGTGCCAGCAGTTACTCGGCCGGTCAAGAGACCCAGTACTTC	CASSYSAGQETQYF
TRBJ2-7	.	TRBV7-9	.	TGTGCCAGCAGCTCGGGACGGTACTACGAGCAGTACTTC	CASSSGRYYEQYF
TRBJ2-3	.	TRBV4-2	.	TGTGCCAGCAGCCAAGACCAAGATGGGCTAGCGAAGGGAGATACGCAGTATTTT	CASSQDQDGLAKGDTQYF
TRBJ2-1	TRBD2	TRBV29-1	few	TGCAGCGTTGTAACCGGGACTAGTAGGTTCAATGAGCAGTTCTTC	CSVVTGTSRFNEQFF
TRBJ2-3	.	TRBV5-5	few	TGTGCCAGCCGGTCTGACGGACTATCCACAGATACGCAGTATTTT	CASRSDGLSTDTQYF
TRBJ2-7	.	TRBV27	few	TGTGCCAGCAGTCCCCCAGCCTCCTACGAGCAGTACTTC	CASSPPASYEQYF
TRBJ2-1	.	TRBV20-1	.	TGCAGTGCTACCCGACTAGTTCAGTACAATGAGCAGTTCTTC	CSATRLVQYNEQFF
TRBJ2-5	TRBD1	TRBV6-1	.	TGTGCCAGTACACATTCGGGAGTTCTGGGACAGGGACTCTGTGATGGGGAGACCCAGTACTTC	CASTHSGVLGQGLCDGETQYF